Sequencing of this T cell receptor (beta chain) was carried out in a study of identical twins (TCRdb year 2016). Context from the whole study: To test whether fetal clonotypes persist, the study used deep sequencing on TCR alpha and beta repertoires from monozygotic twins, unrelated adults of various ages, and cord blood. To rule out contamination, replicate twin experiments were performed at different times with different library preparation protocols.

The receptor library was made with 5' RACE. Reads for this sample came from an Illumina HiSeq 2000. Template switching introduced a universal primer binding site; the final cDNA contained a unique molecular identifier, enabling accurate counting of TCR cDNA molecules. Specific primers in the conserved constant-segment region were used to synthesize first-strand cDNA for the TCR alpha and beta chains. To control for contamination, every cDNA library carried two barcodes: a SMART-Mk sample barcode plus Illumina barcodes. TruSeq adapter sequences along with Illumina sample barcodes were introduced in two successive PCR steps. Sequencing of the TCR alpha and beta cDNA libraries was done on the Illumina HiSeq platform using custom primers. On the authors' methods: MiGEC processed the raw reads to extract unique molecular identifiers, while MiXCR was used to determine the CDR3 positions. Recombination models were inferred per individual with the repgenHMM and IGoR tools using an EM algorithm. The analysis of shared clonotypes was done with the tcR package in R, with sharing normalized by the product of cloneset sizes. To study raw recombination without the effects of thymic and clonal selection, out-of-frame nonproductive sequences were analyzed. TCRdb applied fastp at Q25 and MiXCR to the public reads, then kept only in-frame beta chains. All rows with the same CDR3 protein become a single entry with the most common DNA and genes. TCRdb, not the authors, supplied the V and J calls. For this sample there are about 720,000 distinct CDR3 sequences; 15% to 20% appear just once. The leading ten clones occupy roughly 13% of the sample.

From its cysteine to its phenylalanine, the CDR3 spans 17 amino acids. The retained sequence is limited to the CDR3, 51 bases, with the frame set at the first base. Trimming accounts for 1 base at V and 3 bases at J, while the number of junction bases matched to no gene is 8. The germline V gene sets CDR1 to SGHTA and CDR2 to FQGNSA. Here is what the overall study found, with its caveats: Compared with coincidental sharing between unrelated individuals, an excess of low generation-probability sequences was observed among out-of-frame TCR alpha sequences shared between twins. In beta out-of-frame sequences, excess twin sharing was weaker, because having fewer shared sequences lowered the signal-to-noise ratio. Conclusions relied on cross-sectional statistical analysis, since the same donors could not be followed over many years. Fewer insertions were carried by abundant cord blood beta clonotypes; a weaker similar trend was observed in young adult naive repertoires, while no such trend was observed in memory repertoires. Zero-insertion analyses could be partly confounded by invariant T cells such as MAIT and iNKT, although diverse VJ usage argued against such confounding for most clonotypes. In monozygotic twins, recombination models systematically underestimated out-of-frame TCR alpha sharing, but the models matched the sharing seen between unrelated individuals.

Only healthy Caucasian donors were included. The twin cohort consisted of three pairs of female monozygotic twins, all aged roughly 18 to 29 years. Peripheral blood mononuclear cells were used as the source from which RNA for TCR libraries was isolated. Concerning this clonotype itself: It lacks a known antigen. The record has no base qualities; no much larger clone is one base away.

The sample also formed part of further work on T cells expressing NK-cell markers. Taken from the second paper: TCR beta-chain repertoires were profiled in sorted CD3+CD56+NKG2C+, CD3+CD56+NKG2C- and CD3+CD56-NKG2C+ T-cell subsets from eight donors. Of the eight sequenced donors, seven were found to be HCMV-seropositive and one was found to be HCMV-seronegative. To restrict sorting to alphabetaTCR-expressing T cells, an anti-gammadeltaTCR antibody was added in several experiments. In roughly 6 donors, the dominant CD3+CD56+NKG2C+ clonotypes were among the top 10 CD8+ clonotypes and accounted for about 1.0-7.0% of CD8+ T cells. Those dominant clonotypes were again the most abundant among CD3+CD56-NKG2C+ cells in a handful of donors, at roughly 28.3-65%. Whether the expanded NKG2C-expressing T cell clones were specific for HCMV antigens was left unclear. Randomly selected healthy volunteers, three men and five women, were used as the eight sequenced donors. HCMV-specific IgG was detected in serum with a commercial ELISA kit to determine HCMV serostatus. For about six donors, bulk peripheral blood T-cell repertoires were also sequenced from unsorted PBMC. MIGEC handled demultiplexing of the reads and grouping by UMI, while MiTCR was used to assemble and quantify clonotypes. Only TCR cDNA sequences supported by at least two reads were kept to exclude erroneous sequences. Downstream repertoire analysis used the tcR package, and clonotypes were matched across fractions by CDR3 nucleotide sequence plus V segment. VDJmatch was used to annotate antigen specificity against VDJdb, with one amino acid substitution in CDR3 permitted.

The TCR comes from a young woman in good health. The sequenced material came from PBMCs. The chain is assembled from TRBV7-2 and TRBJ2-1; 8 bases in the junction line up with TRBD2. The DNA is TGTGCCAGCAGCTTAGTTTCGGGAGGGCTTAGCTACAATGAGCAGTTCTTC. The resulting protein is CASSLVSGGLSYNEQFF.